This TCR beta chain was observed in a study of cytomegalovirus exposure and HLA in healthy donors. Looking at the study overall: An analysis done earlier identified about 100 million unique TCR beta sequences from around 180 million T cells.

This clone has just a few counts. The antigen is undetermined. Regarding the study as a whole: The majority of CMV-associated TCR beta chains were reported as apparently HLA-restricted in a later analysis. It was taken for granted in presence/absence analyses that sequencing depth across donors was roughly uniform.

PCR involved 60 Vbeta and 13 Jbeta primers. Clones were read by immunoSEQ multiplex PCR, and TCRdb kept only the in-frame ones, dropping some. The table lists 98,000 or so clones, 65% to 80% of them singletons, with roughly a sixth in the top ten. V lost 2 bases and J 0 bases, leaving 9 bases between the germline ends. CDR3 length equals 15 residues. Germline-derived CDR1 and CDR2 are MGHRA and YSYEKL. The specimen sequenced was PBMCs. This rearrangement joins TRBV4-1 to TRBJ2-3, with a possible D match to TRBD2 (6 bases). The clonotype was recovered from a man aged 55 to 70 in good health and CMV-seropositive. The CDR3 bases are TGCGCCAGCAGCCAACCAGGGACTAGCACAGATACGCAGTATTTT. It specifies CASSQPGTSTDTQYF.